This T cell receptor beta chain appears in the sequencing data of a study of T cell responses to AZD1222 COVID-19 vaccine. Concerning this clone: The antigen is undetermined.

Clones were sequenced by immunoSEQ multiplex PCR, and TCRdb holds only the in-frame ones, with some missing. The sample lists tens of thousands of clones, about 91% occurring once. Study-wide points: Baseline testing showed seropositivity in only 6 or 7 AZD1222 recipients.

Looked up from germline, CDR1 is MNHEY and CDR2 is SMNVEV (reference sequence). V lost 8 bases, J lost 7 bases, and 12 bases lay in between. The CDR3 spans 12 residues. J is TRBJ2-1 and V is TRBV27; unclear D gene. Sequenced here: peripheral blood, sampled on day 0 of AZD1222 vaccination. The TCR sequence derives from an adult in good health. Here the CDR3 reads CASATIRNEQFF. The CDR3 nucleotides are TGTGCCAGCGCTACTATCAGGAATGAGCAGTTCTTC.